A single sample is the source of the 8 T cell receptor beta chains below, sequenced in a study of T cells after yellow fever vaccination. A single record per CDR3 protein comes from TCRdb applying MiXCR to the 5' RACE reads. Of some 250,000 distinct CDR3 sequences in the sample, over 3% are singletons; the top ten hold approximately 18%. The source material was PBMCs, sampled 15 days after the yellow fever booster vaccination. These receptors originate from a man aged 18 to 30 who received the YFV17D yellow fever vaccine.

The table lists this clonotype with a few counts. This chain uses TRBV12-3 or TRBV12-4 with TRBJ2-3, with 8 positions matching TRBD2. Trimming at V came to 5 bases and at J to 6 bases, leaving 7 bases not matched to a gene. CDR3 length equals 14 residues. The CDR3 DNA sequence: TGTGCCAGCAGTCACGGGGGGGCAGGGGATACGCAGTATTTT. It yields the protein CASSHGGAGDTQYF.

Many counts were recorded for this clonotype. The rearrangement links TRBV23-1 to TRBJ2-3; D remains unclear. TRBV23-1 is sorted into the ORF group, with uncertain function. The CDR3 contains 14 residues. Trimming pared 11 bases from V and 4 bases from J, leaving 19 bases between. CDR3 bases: TGCGCCCCCTGGGGTGCCGCTGTCTCAGATACGCAGTATTTT. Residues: CAPWGAAVSDTQYF.

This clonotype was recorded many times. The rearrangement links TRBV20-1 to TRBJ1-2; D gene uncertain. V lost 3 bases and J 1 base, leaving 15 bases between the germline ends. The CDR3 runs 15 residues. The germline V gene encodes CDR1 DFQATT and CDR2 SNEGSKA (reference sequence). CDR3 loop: CSARESRFSNYGYTF. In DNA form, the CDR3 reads TGCAGTGCTAGGGAATCCAGGTTCAGTAACTATGGCTACACCTTC.

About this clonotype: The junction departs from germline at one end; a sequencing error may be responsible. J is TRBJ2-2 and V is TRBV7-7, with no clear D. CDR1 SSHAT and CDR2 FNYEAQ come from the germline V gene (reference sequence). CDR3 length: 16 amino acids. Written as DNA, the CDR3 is TGTGCTAGCAGCCCGTGGACGGATATGAACACCGGGGAGCTGTTTTTT. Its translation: CASSPWTDMNTGELFF.

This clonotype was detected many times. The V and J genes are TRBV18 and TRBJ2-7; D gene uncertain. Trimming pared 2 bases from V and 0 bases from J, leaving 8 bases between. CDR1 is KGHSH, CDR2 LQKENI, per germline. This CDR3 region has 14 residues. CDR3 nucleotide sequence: TGTGCCAGCTCACCAATGCACGCCTCCTACGAGCAGTACTTC. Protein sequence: CASSPMHASYEQYF.

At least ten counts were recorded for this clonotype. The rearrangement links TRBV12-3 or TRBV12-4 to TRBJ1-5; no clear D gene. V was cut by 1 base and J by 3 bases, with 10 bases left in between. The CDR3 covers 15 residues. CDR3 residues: CASSLGAQFNQPQHF. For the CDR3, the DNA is TGTGCCAGCAGTTTAGGTGCTCAGTTCAATCAGCCCCAGCATTTT.

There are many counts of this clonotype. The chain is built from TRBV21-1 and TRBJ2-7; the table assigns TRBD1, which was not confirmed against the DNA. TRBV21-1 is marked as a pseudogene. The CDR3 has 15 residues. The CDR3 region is CASSNLSDRLYEQYF. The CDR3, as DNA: TGTGCCAGCAGCAACCTTTCTGACAGACTCTACGAGCAGTACTTC.

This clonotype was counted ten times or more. The DNA of the CDR3 is TGTGCCAGCTCACCCGGACCAACCCTCACTGAAGCTTTCTTT. Translated: CASSPGPTLTEAFF. This chain connects TRBV18 to TRBJ1-1; no firm D call. The CDR3 length is 14 residues. V lost 3 bases and J 4 bases, leaving 12 bases between the germline ends. CDR1 and CDR2 (germline): KGHSH, LQKENI.